This is a list of T cell receptor beta chains from one sample in a study of blood T cell repertoires in COVID-19. Sequencing used immunoSEQ multiplex PCR; TCRdb keeps in-frame clones, though not all of them. The profile shows roughly 240,000 clones, more than 85% of them singletons. The material sequenced was peripheral blood. These receptors all stem from a man between 18 and 35 years old with active or convalescent COVID-19. Both conserved end residues are part of each CDR3. A D gene is named only where the DNA matches it firmly. Size is stated for part of the rows, as once, few or many counts, or as a class when the clone is expanded.

v_call: TRBV18
d_call: TRBD1
j_call: TRBJ2-4
clone_size: -
cdr3_nt: TGTGCCAGCTCACCTACGGGACAGGGCCACATTCAGTACTTC
cdr3_aa: CASSPTGQGHIQYF

v_call: TRBV6-4
d_call: -
j_call: TRBJ2-5
clone_size: -
cdr3_nt: TGTGCCAGCGGGAGGGGGGTCAAGAAGACCCAGTACTTC
cdr3_aa: CASGRGVKKTQYF

v_call: TRBV10-3
d_call: -
j_call: TRBJ1-5
clone_size: -
cdr3_nt: TGTGCCATCAGTCAAGAGGACAGAAATCAGCCCCAGCATTTT
cdr3_aa: CAISQEDRNQPQHF

v_call: TRBV5-4
d_call: -
j_call: TRBJ2-1
clone_size: -
cdr3_nt: TGTGCCAGCAGCTTGGTCACCAGGACAGACTACAATGAGCAGTTCTTC
cdr3_aa: CASSLVTRTDYNEQFF

v_call: TRBV24-1
d_call: TRBD1
j_call: TRBJ1-4
clone_size: -
cdr3_nt: TGTGCCACCAGTGATCGACAGGGTTCAACTAATGAAAAACTGTTTTTT
cdr3_aa: CATSDRQGSTNEKLFF

v_call: TRBV30
d_call: TRBD1
j_call: TRBJ1-4
clone_size: -
cdr3_nt: TGTGCCTGGAGTGGAGGGGGCGAGGAAAAACTGTTTTTT
cdr3_aa: CAWSGGGEEKLFF

v_call: TRBV5-5
d_call: -
j_call: TRBJ2-7
clone_size: -
cdr3_nt: TGTGCCAGCAGCCTGTCCGCGTCAGGGGCCTACGAGCAGTACTTC
cdr3_aa: CASSLSASGAYEQYF

v_call: TRBV7-9
d_call: TRBD2
j_call: TRBJ2-1
clone_size: few
cdr3_nt: TGTGCCAGCAGCTCACTAGCGGGGCACCGGGATGAGCAGTTCTTC
cdr3_aa: CASSSLAGHRDEQFF

v_call: TRBV23-1
d_call: -
j_call: TRBJ2-6
clone_size: once
cdr3_nt: TGCGCCAGCAGTCAATCCCGATCCGGGGCACCGAGGACAGCTGGGGCCAACGTCCTGACTTTC
cdr3_aa: CASSQSRSGAPRTAGANVLTF

v_call: TRBV2
d_call: -
j_call: TRBJ2-5
clone_size: -
cdr3_nt: TGTGCCACCCGGGACAACCAAGAGACCCAGTACTTC
cdr3_aa: CATRDNQETQYF

v_call: TRBV19
d_call: TRBD1
j_call: TRBJ1-3
clone_size: -
cdr3_nt: TGTGCCAGTAGAACCAGGGGGCTTGGAAACACCATATATTTT
cdr3_aa: CASRTRGLGNTIYF

v_call: TRBV7-9
d_call: -
j_call: TRBJ2-3
clone_size: -
cdr3_nt: TGTGCCACCATCCCCGATACGCAGTATTTT
cdr3_aa: CATIPDTQYF

v_call: TRBV6-2/TRBV6-3
d_call: -
j_call: TRBJ1-2
clone_size: -
cdr3_nt: TGTGCCAGCAGTCCCTGGGGCGGAGACTATGGCTACACCTTC
cdr3_aa: CASSPWGGDYGYTF

v_call: TRBV6-4
d_call: -
j_call: TRBJ2-2
clone_size: -
cdr3_nt: TGTGCCAGCAGTGAGGACACTCGCACCGGGGAGCTGTTTTTT
cdr3_aa: CASSEDTRTGELFF

v_call: TRBV10-3
d_call: TRBD2
j_call: TRBJ2-7
clone_size: -
cdr3_nt: TGTGCCATCAGTAAAGAGCGGGAGGGTTACGAGCAGTACTTC
cdr3_aa: CAISKEREGYEQYF

v_call: TRBV28
d_call: -
j_call: TRBJ2-7
clone_size: -
cdr3_nt: TGTGCCAGCAGACTTGGACTGTCCGGTTACGAGCAGTACTTC
cdr3_aa: CASRLGLSGYEQYF

v_call: TRBV6-5
d_call: -
j_call: TRBJ1-2
clone_size: -
cdr3_nt: TGTGCCAGCAGTCCGGACGGGGACTATGGCTACACCTTC
cdr3_aa: CASSPDGDYGYTF

v_call: TRBV24-1
d_call: TRBD2
j_call: TRBJ2-1
clone_size: -
cdr3_nt: TGTGCCACCAGTGAGGTAGCGGGAAAGGGGTGGGATGAGCAGTTCTTC
cdr3_aa: CATSEVAGKGWDEQFF

v_call: TRBV25-1
d_call: -
j_call: TRBJ2-1
clone_size: -
cdr3_nt: TGTGCCAGCAGTCCCCTTCGGGCAGGGGGGAATCATGAGCAGTTCTTC
cdr3_aa: CASSPLRAGGNHEQFF

v_call: TRBV7-2
d_call: -
j_call: TRBJ1-6
clone_size: -
cdr3_nt: TGTGCCAGCAGCTTAGCGAGGAATTCACCCCTCCACTTT
cdr3_aa: CASSLARNSPLHF